Presented here are 24 T cell receptor beta chains from one specimen sequenced in a study of PD-L1 blockade in urothelial cancer. The assay was immunoSEQ multiplex PCR, and TCRdb's table has in-frame clones only and misses some. The sample records around 69,000 clones, 75% to 95% being singletons. The sample's time point: peripheral blood 6 weeks after treatment start. Source: PBMCs, taken around atezolizumab (anti-PD-L1) treatment. The receptors were gathered from a woman at least 80 years old with urothelial cancer.

The CDR3: CASSGRTGDATNEKLFF. CDR3 sequence (DNA): TGTGCCAGCAGCGGCAGAACAGGGGATGCAACTAATGAAAAACTGTTTTTT. The V gene is TRBV9, the J gene TRBJ1-4; 7 bases fit TRBD1. The CDR3 contains 17 residues. Germline V lookup: CDR1 SGDLS, CDR2 YYNGEE. The V gene end was trimmed by 3 bases and the J gene end by 0 bases; junction bases not matched to a gene: 8.

This chain uses TRBV2 with TRBJ2-1; 10 positions agree with TRBD2. The CDR3 length is 13 residues. CDR1 is SNHLY and CDR2 is FYNNEI in the germline V gene. The V and J ends lost 10 bases and 9 bases, in that order; junction bases with no gene match: 9. The CDR3 protein is CATRGLATSEQFF. The CDR3 nucleotides are TGTGCCACCAGGGGACTAGCGACTTCTGAGCAGTTCTTC.

The V and J genes are TRBV7-9 and TRBJ2-5; a possible D gene is TRBD1 (5 bases). The CDR3 is 12 amino acids. V was pared by 6 bases and J by 5 bases, with 10 bases between. CDR1 is SEHNR and CDR2 is FQNEAQ in the germline V gene (reference sequence). CDR3 loop: CASSTGPETQYF. The CDR3 DNA reads TGTGCCAGCAGTACAGGCCCCGAGACCCAGTACTTC.

This clone was recorded once. The genes are TRBV9 and TRBJ1-5; D is unresolved. V gave up 4 bases and J gave up 1 base, with 18 bases separating them. Per the germline V gene, CDR1 is SGDLS and CDR2 is YYNGEE. CDR3 length: 17 amino acids. This chain's CDR3 is CASSNTLDTLSNQPQHF. In DNA form, the CDR3 reads TGTGCCAGCAGCAATACCCTCGACACCCTAAGCAATCAGCCCCAGCATTTT.

The chain is built from TRBV28 and TRBJ1-1; TRBD1 might be the D (6 bases). V was pared by 5 bases and J by 5 bases, with 18 bases between. This CDR3 contains 15 residues. The germline V gene has CDR1 MDHEN and CDR2 SYDVKM. Here the CDR3 reads CASSTPRQARTEAFF. For the CDR3, the DNA is TGTGCCAGCAGTACCCCCCGACAGGCGAGGACTGAAGCTTTCTTT.

The V call is TRBV10-3, the J call TRBJ2-2; weak D call: TRBD1 (5 bases). Trimming left V 11 bases short and J 7 bases short, with 17 bases between. Germline V gene sequence: CDR1 ENHRY, CDR2 SYGVKD. The CDR3 has 13 amino acids. The CDR3 sequence is CAAGQGKGGELFF. The CDR3 DNA reads as TGTGCCGCAGGGCAGGGTAAAGGCGGGGAGCTGTTTTTT.

The chain has TRBV7-9 and TRBJ2-1, with 9 nucleotides matching TRBD2. CDR1 is SEHNR, CDR2 FQNEAQ, per germline (reference sequence). The ends lost 5 bases at V and 1 base at J; junction bases unmatched: 12. CDR3 length: 18 residues. The CDR3 here is CASSQLAGDLLSYNEQFF. CDR3 bases: TGTGCCAGCAGCCAATTAGCGGGAGATCTTTTGTCCTACAATGAGCAGTTCTTC.

The gene calls are TRBV29-1 and TRBJ1-1; D possibly corresponds to TRBD1 (5 bases). The CDR3 consists of 13 residues. Germline V gene sequence: CDR1 SQVTM, CDR2 ANQGSEA. Trimming took 7 bases from V and 1 from J, leaving 13 bases between them. CDR3 sequence: CSGRGGRNTEAFF. The CDR3 DNA follows: TGCAGCGGGCGGGGGGGGAGGAACACTGAAGCTTTCTTT.

The chain couples TRBV6-1 to TRBJ1-3; D gene unclear. V was pared by 1 base and J by 0 bases, with 10 bases between. CDR1 is MNHNS and CDR2 is SASEGT in the germline V gene. CDR3 length equals 16 residues. DNA of the CDR3: TGTGCCAGCAGTGAAGAGGCAGGCTTCTCTGGAAACACCATATATTTT. Its protein product is CASSEEAGFSGNTIYF.

This clone has only one observation. The chain employs TRBV6-5 and TRBJ1-3; no clear D. With 5 bases removed from V and 10 bases from J, the gap between germline ends came to 9 bases. Germline-derived CDR1 and CDR2 are MNHEY and SVGAGI. The length of the CDR3 is 11 residues. The CDR3 is CASSESVTIYF. The DNA of the CDR3 is TGTGCCAGCAGTGAATCGGTAACCATATATTTT.

The V gene is TRBV5-5, the J gene TRBJ1-3, with D possibly matching TRBD1 (6 bases). The CDR3 spans 16 residues. Between the trimmed V and J ends, which lost 0 bases and 0 bases, there was a span of 10 bases. The germline gives CDR1 SGHKS, CDR2 YYEKEE (reference sequence). CDR3 sequence reads: CASSLAGDYSGNTIYF. The CDR3 DNA follows: TGTGCCAGCAGCTTGGCAGGGGACTACTCTGGAAACACCATATATTTT. The full variable domain, with the rest looked up from reference TRBV5-5 and TRBJ1-3, is DAGVTQSPTHLIKTRGQQVTLRCSPISGHKSVSWYQQVLGQGPQFIFQYYEKEERGRGNFPDRFSARQFPNYSSELNVNALLLGDSALYLCASSLAGDYSGNTIYFGEGSWLTVV.

This chain links TRBV11-2 with TRBJ2-1; 13 nucleotides align to TRBD2. V lost 5 bases, J lost 7 bases, and 5 bases stayed unmatched. The germline gives CDR1 SGHAT, CDR2 FQNNGV. This CDR3 is 15 amino acids long. CDR3 residues: CASSPGLAGQNEQFF. For the CDR3, the DNA is TGTGCCAGCAGCCCGGGACTAGCGGGACAGAATGAGCAGTTCTTC. The whole variable domain, remainder taken from reference TRBV11-2 and TRBJ2-1, is EAGVAQSPRYKIIEKRQSVAFWCNPISGHATLYWYQQILGQGPKLLIQFQNNGVVDDSQLPKDRFSAERLKGVDSTLKIQPAKLEDSAVYLCASSPGLAGQNEQFFGPGTRLTVL.

The chain links TRBV5-5 to TRBJ2-1; the D is unclear. Germline-derived CDR1 and CDR2 are SGHKS and YYEKEE (reference sequence). Trimming stripped 5 bases from V and 0 bases from J, with 12 bases between. The CDR3 spans 15 residues. The CDR3 loop reads CASSSPLSSYNEQFF. The DNA of the CDR3 is TGTGCCAGCAGTTCCCCACTAAGCTCCTACAATGAGCAGTTCTTC.

The CDR3 protein is CASSVSDRAETQYF. CDR3 nucleotides: TGTGCCAGCAGCGTTTCGGACAGGGCAGAGACCCAGTACTTC. The chain combines TRBV9 with TRBJ2-5; 8 bases line up with TRBD1. This CDR3 region has 14 residues. Germline V lookup: CDR1 SGDLS, CDR2 YYNGEE. With 2 bases clipped from V and 4 bases from J, the junction kept 4 bases outside the gene matches.

The rearrangement uses TRBV19 and TRBJ1-3; possibly TRBD1 for D (6 bases). Germline V gives CDR1 LNHDA, CDR2 SQIVND (reference sequence). V lost 3 bases, J lost 0 bases, and 12 bases lay in between. The CDR3 length is 16 residues. The CDR3 region is CASSIPTGFSGNTIYF. In DNA form, the CDR3 reads TGTGCCAGTAGTATCCCGACAGGATTCTCTGGAAACACCATATATTTT.

This clone was recorded only once. V gene TRBV6-1 combines with J gene TRBJ1-5; D not resolved. CDR3 length: 15 amino acids. Germline-derived CDR1 and CDR2 are MNHNS and SASEGT. V was shortened by 6 bases and J by 1 base, with 13 bases between the two germline ends. This CDR3 reads CASRWQSGSNQPQHF. CDR3 DNA: TGTGCCAGCAGGTGGCAGTCGGGGAGCAATCAGCCCCAGCATTTT.

The chain uses TRBV6-6 and TRBJ1-5, with TRBD1 identical over 8 bases. The CDR3 length is 16 residues. Trimming at V came to 5 bases and at J to 7 bases, leaving 13 bases not matched to a gene. Germline CDR1 and CDR2: MNHNY and SVGAGI (reference sequence). The CDR3 coding sequence is TGTGCCAGCAGTAAACTGGACAGGGCGGGCGGGCAGCCCCAGCATTTT. This gives the protein CASSKLDRAGGQPQHF.

This chain uses TRBV2 with TRBJ2-2, with D possibly TRBD1 on 5 matching bases. CDR1 and CDR2 (germline): SNHLY, FYNNEI. The CDR3 loop spans 14 amino acids. Trimming left V 4 bases short and J 0 bases short, with 6 bases between. The CDR3 region has the DNA TGTGCCAGCAGTGGGGGCACGAACACCGGGGAGCTGTTTTTT. It specifies CASSGGTNTGELFF.

V gene TRBV5-4 combines with J gene TRBJ2-5; no firm D call. V lost 0 bases to trimming and J lost 5 bases, with 11 bases between them. The CDR3 covers 14 residues. Germline V gives CDR1 SGHNT, CDR2 YYREEE (reference sequence). The CDR3 loop reads CASSLDPARETQYF. In DNA, the CDR3 is TGTGCCAGCAGCTTGGACCCTGCCAGGGAGACCCAGTACTTC. The full variable domain, completed using reference TRBV5-4 and TRBJ2-5, is ETGVTQSPTHLIKTRGQQVTLRCSSQSGHNTVSWYQQALGQGPQFIFQYYREEENGRGNFPPRFSGLQFPNYSSELNVNALELDDSALYLCASSLDPARETQYFGPGTRLLVL.

The rearrangement uses TRBV30 and TRBJ2-3; 7 positions match TRBD1. CDR1 and CDR2 (germline): GTSNPN, SVGIG (reference sequence). V dropped 2 bases and J dropped 1; count of bases not matched to a gene: 12. The CDR3 runs to 17 residues. CDR3 coding DNA: TGTGCCTGGAGTTCATCTCTAAGGGGGCGCGGCACAGATACGCAGTATTTT. Its protein product is CAWSSSLRGRGTDTQYF.

The V gene is TRBV9, the J gene TRBJ2-2, with 7 positions matching TRBD2. Losses at the gene ends were 2 bases for V and 6 bases for J; bases not matched to a gene: 7. The CDR3 runs to 15 residues. Germline V gene sequence: CDR1 SGDLS, CDR2 YYNGEE. The CDR3 region has the DNA TGTGCCAGCAGCGTCAAGTGGGCGGGGGCCGGGGAGCTGTTTTTT. Translation: CASSVKWAGAGELFF. Looking up the rest from reference TRBV9 and TRBJ2-2 gives the full variable domain: DSGVTQTPKHLITATGQRVTLRCSPRSGDLSVYWYQQSLDQGLQFLIQYYNGEERAKGNILERFSAQQFPDLHSELNLSSLELGDSALYFCASSVKWAGAGELFFGEGSRLTVL.

The rearrangement joins TRBV6-6 to TRBJ2-6; 9 bases map to TRBD2. Looked up from germline, CDR1 is MNHNY and CDR2 is SVGAGI (reference sequence). This CDR3 spans 16 amino acids. After removal of 8 bases from V and 4 bases from J, the junction contained 9 bases not matched to a gene. The CDR3 loop is CASASSGGGGANVLTF. The CDR3, as DNA: TGTGCCAGCGCGAGTAGCGGGGGAGGGGGGGCCAACGTCCTGACTTTC.

The sample holds one count of this clone. The rearrangement joins TRBV5-6 to TRBJ2-2; 10 positions match TRBD2. Germline V gene lookup returns CDR1 SGHDT and CDR2 YYEEEE. The CDR3 consists of 18 residues. Losses at the gene ends were 2 bases for V and 3 bases for J; bases not matched to a gene: 10. As DNA, the CDR3 is TGTGCCAGCAGCTTTACTAGCGGGACCAAGATTTACACCGGGGAGCTGTTTTTT. Translation gives CASSFTSGTKIYTGELFF.

The chain joins TRBV29-1 to TRBJ2-7, with D maybe TRBD1 (6 bases). Trimming left V 3 bases short and J 3 bases short, with 9 bases between. This CDR3 has 12 residues. Germline lookup yields CDR1 SQVTM and CDR2 ANQGSEA. CDR3 loop: CSVDRGSYEQYF. The DNA for the CDR3 is TGCAGCGTTGACAGGGGAAGCTACGAGCAGTACTTC.